A selection of T cell receptor beta chains follows, all from one sample in a study of T cell repertoires in cytomegalovirus infection. TCRdb reprocessed the reads with MiXCR, giving one entry per CDR3 protein. The table records some 920,000 distinct CDR3 sequences, less than 35% of them present only once. Antigens for these TCRs are unknown. Source: cultured CD8+ T cells from PBMCs, taken from culture after CMV antigen stimulation. All receptors derive from a human donor in good health (CMV status not recorded). Some clones in this sample may be carry-over from other donors' samples. Each CDR3 is given without its conserved first and last residue. Each record gives: V gene, J gene, CDR3 protein.

TRBV4-1	TRBJ2-5	ASSHDHIQGEAQY
TRBV27	TRBJ1-1	ASSLDRTMNTEAF
TRBV18	TRBJ1-3	ASSPPGSRVGNTIY
TRBV10-3	TRBJ1-2	ATGGGNYGYT
TRBV7-2	TRBJ1-6	ASSTHSIGQDPSYNSPLH
TRBV7-2	TRBJ1-2	ASSLAAVFYGYT
TRBV7-6	TRBJ1-2	ASSLAGGGSYGYT
TRBV11-3	TRBJ2-2	ASSSRDGDTGELF
TRBV7-4	TRBJ1-1	AIPRGNTEAF
TRBV4-2	TRBJ2-1	ASSQLDVNRGGTYNEQF
TRBV28	TRBJ1-2	ASSLLGTDYGYT
TRBV6-6	TRBJ1-2	ASSYVDGYT
TRBV7-8	TRBJ2-1	ASSLSLAGVYNEQF
TRBV2	TRBJ1-1	ASSPQGENTEAF
TRBV18	TRBJ2-2	ASSPGRSKNTGELF
TRBV7-6	TRBJ2-2	ASSLGPGELF
TRBV27	TRBJ2-2	ASSLFGIYTGELF
TRBV7-2	TRBJ1-6	ASSEDRNGGSYNSPLH
TRBV5-3	TRBJ2-3	GVRTDTQY
TRBV19	TRBJ2-3	ASSGARRSTDTQY
TRBV4-1	TRBJ2-5	ASSSRQQETQY
TRBV20-1	TRBJ1-2	SGDESYGYT
TRBV7-7	TRBJ2-3	ASSLDPGADTQY
TRBV5-4	TRBJ2-1	ASSGGLPEQF
TRBV2	TRBJ2-2	ASNPDTEYTGELF
TRBV20-1	TRBJ2-1	SASDGHFNEQF
TRBV28	TRBJ2-5	ASSLMGGKETQY
TRBV5-3	TRBJ1-5	ATGDQPQH
TRBV4-1	TRBJ2-2	ASSQDSGGPGGELF
TRBV9	TRBJ2-3	ASSARTGGISDTQY
TRBV12-5	TRBJ2-7	ASGLPTQQY
TRBV7-8	TRBJ1-5	ASSLSGLLHNQPQH
TRBV24-1	TRBJ2-3	ATSDPDQKPDTQY
TRBV27	TRBJ2-2	ASSPVGQGPTGELF
TRBV5-4	TRBJ2-2	ASSSIPGELF
TRBV19	TRBJ1-2	ASSMKRAATGYGYT
TRBV11-3	TRBJ2-5	ASSSNKKRETQY
TRBV6-1	TRBJ2-7	ASGRVPYEQY
TRBV28	TRBJ1-1	ASSFQAGWTEAF
TRBV7-9	TRBJ2-1	ASSRIMTPGGVNEQF
TRBV15	TRBJ2-2	ATRRRGGFAGELF
TRBV24-1	TRBJ2-3	ATSDLKGWGTDTQY
TRBV7-6	TRBJ1-2	ASSFGTDGNNYGYT
TRBV19	TRBJ2-2	ASSFGTPPGELF
TRBV6-5	TRBJ1-2	ASSIDGWADTNYGYT
TRBV6-6	TRBJ2-7	ASSSRETASYEQY
TRBV20-1	TRBJ1-5	SGCPRPHQPQH
TRBV2	TRBJ1-2	ASPGRANYGYT
TRBV29-1	TRBJ2-7	SVETAQTYEQY
TRBV7-4	TRBJ1-2	ASSRVDRGEGYT
TRBV2	TRBJ2-1	ASRLRGPNEQF
TRBV12-3/TRBV12-4	TRBJ2-3	ASTVTSGGEITQY
TRBV12-3/TRBV12-4	TRBJ2-7	ASSYDGAYEQY
TRBV19	TRBJ2-6	ASTTGQGALYGANVLT
TRBV4-1	TRBJ1-1	ASSYLQGDTEAF
TRBV5-4	TRBJ2-3	ASSLWGSGGNTDTQY
TRBV7-9	TRBJ2-6	ASSPVGSGANVLT